The 28 T cell receptor beta chains presented below share a single source sample, sequenced in a study of cytomegalovirus exposure and HLA in healthy donors. PCR primers comprised 60 Vbeta and 13 Jbeta primers. Sequencing was performed with immunoSEQ multiplex PCR; in TCRdb, only in-frame clones are kept and a portion is missing. The sample has hundreds of thousands of clones; approximately 78% are singletons. Sequencing was done on a sample of PBMCs. These receptor sequences come from a male donor in good health and CMV-seronegative.

V usage is TRBV9 and J usage is TRBJ2-1, with TRBD2 matching over 9 bases. V lost 0 bases and J lost 5; bases outside the gene matches: 6. The germline V gene encodes CDR1 SGDLS and CDR2 YYNGEE. This CDR3 contains 16 residues. In DNA form, the CDR3 reads TGTGCCAGCAGCGTAGCTGGGGCTAGCGGGAACAATGAGCAGTTCTTC. This codes for CASSVAGASGNNEQFF.

The sample holds a few counts of this clone. This chain joins TRBV2 and TRBJ1-1; D is undetermined. Per germline, CDR1 SNHLY and CDR2 FYNNEI. CDR3 length: 11 amino acids. Trimming shortened V by 6 bases and J by 4 bases, and 6 bases separated the two germline ends. The CDR3 sequence is CASSEGTEAFF. CDR3 in DNA: TGTGCCAGCAGCGAGGGCACTGAAGCTTTCTTT. Looking up the rest from reference TRBV2 and TRBJ1-1 gives the full variable domain: EPEVTQTPSHQVTQMGQEVILRCVPISNHLYFYWYRQILGQKVEFLVSFYNNEISEKSEIFDDQFSVERPDGSNFTLKIRSTKLEDSAMYFCASSEGTEAFFGQGTRLTVV.

The chain recombines TRBV5-4 with TRBJ1-1, with a weak D call TRBD1 (6 bases). The CDR3 has 13 amino acids. V was clipped by 4 bases and J by 3 bases, with 10 bases between them. The germline V gene encodes CDR1 SGHNT and CDR2 YYREEE (reference sequence). The CDR3 protein is CASSLGQHTEAFF. The CDR3 coding sequence is TGTGCCAGCAGCCTTGGACAGCACACTGAAGCTTTCTTT.

This clone was seen once. This chain connects TRBV11-2 to TRBJ2-7, with D unclear. The length of the CDR3 is 13 residues. Germline V lookup: CDR1 SGHAT, CDR2 FQNNGV. The V end was cut by 0 bases, the J end by 3 bases, with 6 bases between. The CDR3 is CASSLDPVYEQYF. Here the CDR3 DNA reads TGTGCCAGCAGCTTAGATCCCGTCTACGAGCAGTACTTC. The full variable domain, completed using reference TRBV11-2 and TRBJ2-7, is EAGVAQSPRYKIIEKRQSVAFWCNPISGHATLYWYQQILGQGPKLLIQFQNNGVVDDSQLPKDRFSAERLKGVDSTLKIQPAKLEDSAVYLCASSLDPVYEQYFGPGTRLTVT.

This clone was counted between two and nine times. The chain recombines TRBV6-5 with TRBJ1-4, with D perhaps matching TRBD1 (6 bases). The CDR3 extends over 15 amino acids. Trimming stripped 6 bases from V and 7 bases from J, with 18 bases between. The germline CDR1 and CDR2 sequences are MNHEY and SVGAGI. CDR3 DNA: TGTGCCAGCAGCGATACAGGGCGTTTTGGTGAAAAACTGTTTTTT. The encoded protein is CASSDTGRFGEKLFF.

The J gene is TRBJ2-7, the V gene TRBV6-1, with D possibly matching TRBD2 (7 bases). The germline V gene has CDR1 MNHNS and CDR2 SASEGT. The CDR3 totals 17 residues. Trimming cost V 1 base and J 0 bases, with 16 bases left between them. CDR3 nucleotides: TGTGCCAGCAGTGAAGTGGGTAGGGGGGGTGGCTCCTACGAGCAGTACTTC. Its translation: CASSEVGRGGGSYEQYF.

This clone was seen once. The genes are TRBV5-1 and TRBJ1-3; 9 bases map to TRBD1. V was clipped by 3 bases and J by 2 bases; unmatched bases: 12. This CDR3 has 18 amino acids. The V gene's germline CDR1 is SGHRS and CDR2 YFSETQ. The CDR3 bases are TGCGCCAGCAGCTATGGGGGGGGACAGGGTCGCGCTGGAAACACCATATATTTT. Its translation: CASSYGGGQGRAGNTIYF.

The V and J genes are TRBV19 and TRBJ1-1; 7 bases agree with TRBD1. The CDR3 contains 17 residues. The V and J ends lost 7 bases and 0 bases, in that order; junction bases with no gene match: 14. Germline V gene data show CDR1 as LNHDA and CDR2 as SQIVND (reference sequence). CDR3 DNA: TGTGCCAGTATCTCGGCGGGACAGTTCTTTATGAACACTGAAGCTTTCTTT. It yields the protein CASISAGQFFMNTEAFF.

This CDR3 reads CASSLQGTGANSPLHF. In DNA form, the CDR3 reads TGTGCCAGCAGCTTACAGGGGACAGGGGCTAATTCACCCCTCCACTTT. V usage is TRBV7-3 and J usage is TRBJ1-6; TRBD1 matches 10 bases. The CDR3 length is 16 residues. With V trimmed by 2 bases and J by 6 bases, 4 bases remained unmatched. Germline CDR1 is SGHTA and CDR2 is FQGTGA.

This chain uses TRBV18 with TRBJ2-7, with D possibly TRBD2 on 5 matching bases. The germline gives CDR1 KGHSH, CDR2 LQKENI. This CDR3 has 12 residues. Between the trimmed V and J ends, which lost 2 bases and 8 bases, there was a span of 10 bases. CDR3 loop: CASSPEGYKQYF. CDR3 nucleotides: TGTGCCAGCTCACCAGAGGGATATAAGCAGTACTTC.

This chain connects TRBV10-2 to TRBJ2-7; D remains unclear. This CDR3 is built from 14 residues. Germline V gene sequence: CDR1 WSHSY, CDR2 SAAADI. V was cut by 0 bases and J by 6 bases, with 12 bases left in between. The CDR3 loop reads CASSESMTFAEQYF. Here the CDR3 DNA reads TGCGCCAGCAGTGAGTCAATGACATTCGCCGAGCAGTACTTC.

The gene calls are TRBV7-9 and TRBJ2-7; 11 bases map to TRBD1. The CDR3 is 14 amino acids. J gave up 7 bases and V 10 bases, and 12 bases lay outside the gene matches. Germline V gives CDR1 SEHNR, CDR2 FQNEAQ (reference sequence). This CDR3 is CATRSGQGAEEQYF. Written as DNA, the CDR3 is TGTGCCACCAGGTCTGGACAGGGGGCTGAAGAGCAGTACTTC.

This chain connects TRBV5-4 to TRBJ2-1; 8 nucleotides match TRBD2. Germline trimming cut 4 bases from V and 8 bases from J; bases unmatched to any gene: 11. In germline, CDR1 is SGHNT, CDR2 YYREEE (reference sequence). The CDR3 is 15 residues long. CDR3 bases: TGTGCCAGCAGCCAGGGACTAGAAGGGAGGGATGAGCAGTTCTTC. Encoded protein: CASSQGLEGRDEQFF.

V is TRBV19 and J is TRBJ1-5; D ambiguous. The CDR3 has 13 residues. The germline CDR1 and CDR2 sequences are LNHDA and SQIVND (reference sequence). Trimming stripped 1 base from V and 4 bases from J, with 5 bases between. Written as DNA, the CDR3 is TGTGCCAGTAGTATAGGGCCTAATCAGCCCCAGCATTTT. As protein: CASSIGPNQPQHF.

About this clone: The junction shows a germline mismatch at one end, possibly a read error. The J gene is TRBJ2-7, the V gene TRBV5-1, with a possible D match to TRBD2 (7 bases). CDR1 is SGHRS, CDR2 YFSETQ, per germline. The CDR3 totals 16 residues. DNA of the CDR3: TGCGCCAGCAGTTTGGGGGGGGGCTTCAGCTCCTACGAGCAGTACTTC. Protein: CASSLGGGFSSYEQYF.

The V call is TRBV5-1, the J call TRBJ2-1; weak D call: TRBD2 (6 bases). V lost 5 bases, J lost 4 bases, and 19 bases lay in between. CDR3 size: 16 residues. The germline CDR1 and CDR2 sequences are SGHRS and YFSETQ. Here the CDR3 DNA reads TGCGCCAGCAGGGTTGAGGGCGGGGCTATTTACAATGAGCAGTTCTTC. Residues: CASRVEGGAIYNEQFF.

The rearrangement joins TRBV28 to TRBJ2-1, with TRBD1 matching 7 bases. Germline CDR1 reads MDHEN; CDR2 reads SYDVKM. The J segment lost 6 bases and the V segment lost 6 bases, leaving 5 bases of the junction unmatched. The CDR3 runs to 13 residues. The CDR3 region has the DNA TGTGCCAGCAGGTGGACAGGAACCAATGAGCAGTTCTTC. Residues: CASRWTGTNEQFF.

V and J are TRBV6-4 and TRBJ2-2; D gene ambiguous. Germline CDR1 is MRHNA and CDR2 is SNTAGT. The ends were cut back, 2 bases at V and 4 bases at J, with 11 bases in the middle. This CDR3 comprises 15 residues. The CDR3 bases are TGTGCCAGCAGTGACACCACAGAGTTCACCGGGGAGCTGTTTTTT. Translated, it gives CASSDTTEFTGELFF.

The chain employs TRBV6-6 and TRBJ1-2; D remains unclear. The ends were cut back, 6 bases at V and 8 bases at J, with 16 bases in the middle. Looked up from germline, CDR1 is MNHNY and CDR2 is SVGAGI (reference sequence). The CDR3 totals 13 residues. DNA for the CDR3: TGTGCCAGCAGCTCCGTGGAGGGTGGCGGCTACACCTTC. Its translation: CASSSVEGGGYTF.

The sample holds a few counts of this clone. The chain couples TRBV6-4 to TRBJ2-7; 9 positions agree with TRBD1. The germline V gene has CDR1 MRHNA and CDR2 SNTAGT. This CDR3 region has 15 residues. The junction had 13 bases not matched to a gene; V was cut back by 10 bases and J by 3 bases. CDR3 sequence: CAINDPTGGSYEQYF. Here the CDR3 DNA reads TGTGCCATCAATGACCCGACAGGGGGAAGCTACGAGCAGTACTTC.

The chain recombines TRBV15 with TRBJ2-1; the D gene is possibly TRBD2 (6 bases). Looked up from germline, CDR1 is LNHNV and CDR2 is YYDKDF (reference sequence). The CDR3 covers 16 residues. V was pared by 3 bases and J by 5 bases, with 17 bases between. Written as DNA, the CDR3 is TGTGCCACCAGCAGTCCCCCGGGGGTCGTGCACAATGAGCAGTTCTTC. This translates into CATSSPPGVVHNEQFF.

This clone has only one observation. The chain carries TRBV10-3 and TRBJ2-7, with 9 bases identical to TRBD2. Germline trimming cut 3 bases from V and 4 bases from J; bases unmatched to any gene: 1. Germline assignment: CDR1 ENHRY and CDR2 SYGVKD. The CDR3 is 13 amino acids. In DNA form, the CDR3 reads TGTGCCATCAGTGAACTAGCGGGTTACGAGCAGTACTTC. Protein sequence: CAISELAGYEQYF.

This clone was seen more than once but under ten times. The chain joins TRBV18 to TRBJ2-1; 12 nucleotides line up with TRBD1. Trimming cost V 3 bases and J 8 bases; bases outside gene matches: 5. CDR3 length: 15 residues. Germline V gene lookup returns CDR1 KGHSH and CDR2 LQKENI. The chain's CDR3 is CASSPGGQGAYEQFF. CDR3 in DNA: TGTGCCAGCTCACCTGGGGGACAGGGGGCTTATGAGCAGTTCTTC.

This clone occurred once. The genes are TRBV18 and TRBJ2-3, with TRBD2 matching over 13 bases. CDR3 size: 16 residues. Germline-derived CDR1 and CDR2 are KGHSH and LQKENI. The junction had 10 bases not matched to a gene; V was cut back by 6 bases and J by 7 bases. CDR3 protein: CASSRVLAGGRNTQYF. In nucleotides, the CDR3 is TGTGCCAGCTCGCGCGTACTAGCGGGAGGGCGAAATACGCAGTATTTT.

V usage is TRBV12-2 and J usage is TRBJ1-4. TRBV12-2 is described as a pseudogene. The CDR3 runs 11 residues. As DNA, the CDR3 is TGTGCAAGTCGCTTACCGCGAAAAACTGTTTTT. Protein sequence: CASRLPRKTVF.

The J gene is TRBJ2-1, the V gene TRBV11-2, with TRBD1 as a possible D gene (7 bases). Trimming took off 3 bases at V and 2 bases at J, with 11 bases between the two ends. Germline-derived CDR1 and CDR2 are SGHAT and FQNNGV. The CDR3 covers 15 residues. The CDR3 loop is CASSLEGATYNEQFF. The CDR3 DNA reads as TGTGCCAGCAGCTTGGAGGGGGCCACCTACAATGAGCAGTTCTTC. Based on the CDR3 plus reference TRBV11-2 and TRBJ2-1, the full variable domain is EAGVAQSPRYKIIEKRQSVAFWCNPISGHATLYWYQQILGQGPKLLIQFQNNGVVDDSQLPKDRFSAERLKGVDSTLKIQPAKLEDSAVYLCASSLEGATYNEQFFGPGTRLTVL.

V is TRBV28 and J is TRBJ2-7; 10 nucleotides align to TRBD2. The CDR3 covers 15 residues. Losses at the gene ends were 3 bases for V and 2 bases for J; bases not matched to a gene: 4. The germline V gene encodes CDR1 MDHEN and CDR2 SYDVKM. CDR3 in amino acids: CASSLRLAGAYEQYF. The CDR3 DNA follows: TGTGCCAGCAGTTTGCGGCTAGCGGGAGCCTACGAGCAGTACTTC.

This chain joins TRBV28 and TRBJ2-7, with D unresolved. This CDR3 is built from 13 residues. Trimming stripped 3 bases from V and 4 bases from J, with 10 bases between. Germline assignment: CDR1 MDHEN and CDR2 SYDVKM. The CDR3 nucleotides are TGTGCCAGCAGTTTCCGCGGAACATACGAGCAGTACTTC. Protein sequence: CASSFRGTYEQYF.